One T cell receptor (beta chain) is described in this entry. Its antigen is undetermined. One junction end does not reproduce the germline sequence, and a read error may be involved. The data belong to a study of T cell repertoires in cytomegalovirus infection. Study overall: Well-studied HLA-B-restricted CMV epitopes were used in the study alongside recently identified HLA-C-restricted ones. Indications came from public TCR beta signatures; they pointed to CMV infection and to a matching HLA type. General study findings and limits: Cumulative frequency of public TCR beta families picked out carriers of CMV plus the relevant HLA. The response measured ex vivo was dominated by TCR beta clonotypes (HLA-C-restricted and CMV-specific).

TCRdb analysed the reads with MiXCR anew, one entry per CDR3 protein. The sample shows about 900,000 distinct CDR3 sequences, around 29% of them seen only once. CDR1 is SGHVS and CDR2 is FNYEAQ in the germline V gene. There are 13 residues in the CDR3. This receptor was identified in a human donor in good health (CMV status not recorded). Some clones in this sample may be carry-over from other donors' samples. Sequencing was performed on cultured CD8+ T cells from PBMCs, taken from culture after CMV antigen stimulation. The chain couples TRBV7-6 to TRBJ2-2; 8 bases agree with TRBD2. The CDR3 nucleotides are TGTGTCAGCAGCCTCGGGGGGGCCGGGGAGCTGTTTTTT. This encodes CVSSLGGAGELFF.